One T cell receptor (beta chain) is described in this entry. Its target is unknown. This specimen belongs to a study of T cell responses to AZD1222 COVID-19 vaccine. Study-wide points: Spike-specific TCR breadth rose after two AZD1222 doses, and depth rose as well. Repertoires in all cases were sampled only once the peak T cell response had passed. Baseline testing showed seropositivity in only six AZD1222 recipients.

Libraries were prepared by immunoSEQ multiplex PCR; TCRdb keeps only in-frame clonotypes and omits some of them. Of tens of thousands of clones listed, 70% to 90% are singletons. Pooled in the analysis were second doses at about 4 or about 12 weeks. Trimming took 5 bases from V and 8 from J, leaving 21 bases between them. Per the germline V gene, CDR1 is SGHTA and CDR2 is FQGTGA. The CDR3 extends over 15 amino acids. The chain carries TRBV7-3 and TRBJ1-2; D is ambiguous. The source material was peripheral blood, sampled 28 days after the second AZD1222 dose. The receptor's source is an adult who received the AZD1222 COVID-19 vaccine. CDR3 residues: CASSPNGRSPRGYTF. CDR3 bases: TGTGCCAGCAGCCCAAACGGGAGGTCCCCTAGGGGCTACACCTTC.